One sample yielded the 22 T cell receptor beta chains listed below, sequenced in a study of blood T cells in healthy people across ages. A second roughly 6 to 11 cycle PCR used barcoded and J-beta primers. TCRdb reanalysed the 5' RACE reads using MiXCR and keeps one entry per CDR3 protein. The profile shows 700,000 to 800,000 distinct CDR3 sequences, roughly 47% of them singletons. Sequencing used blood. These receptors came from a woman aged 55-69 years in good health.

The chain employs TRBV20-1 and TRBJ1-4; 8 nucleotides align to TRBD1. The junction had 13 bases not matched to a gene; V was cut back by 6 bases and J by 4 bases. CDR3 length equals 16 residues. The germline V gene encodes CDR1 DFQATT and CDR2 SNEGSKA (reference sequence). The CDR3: CSAPPLPGQDNEKLFF. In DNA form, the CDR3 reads TGCAGTGCCCCACCCCTCCCGGGACAGGATAATGAAAAACTGTTTTTT.

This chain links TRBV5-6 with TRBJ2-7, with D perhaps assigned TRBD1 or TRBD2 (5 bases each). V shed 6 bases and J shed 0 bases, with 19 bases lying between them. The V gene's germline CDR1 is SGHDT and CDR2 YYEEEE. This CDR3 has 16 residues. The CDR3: CASTRGGGASSYEQYF. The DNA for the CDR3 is TGTGCCAGCACCCGGGGTGGGGGAGCCTCCTCCTACGAGCAGTACTTC.

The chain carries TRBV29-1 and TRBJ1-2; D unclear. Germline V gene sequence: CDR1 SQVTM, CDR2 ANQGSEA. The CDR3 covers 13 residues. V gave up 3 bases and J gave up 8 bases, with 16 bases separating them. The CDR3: CSVDRREGWGYTF. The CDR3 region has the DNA TGCAGCGTTGATAGGAGGGAAGGTTGGGGCTACACCTTC.

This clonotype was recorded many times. CDR3 protein: CSARPAAGVGETQYF. CDR3 coding DNA: TGCAGTGCTAGACCGGCAGCGGGAGTCGGAGAGACCCAGTACTTC. The chain couples TRBV20-1 to TRBJ2-5; 8 bases are a match to TRBD2. V gave up 2 bases and J gave up 4 bases; unmatched junction bases: 9. This CDR3 comprises 15 residues. CDR1 is DFQATT and CDR2 is SNEGSKA in the germline V gene (reference sequence).

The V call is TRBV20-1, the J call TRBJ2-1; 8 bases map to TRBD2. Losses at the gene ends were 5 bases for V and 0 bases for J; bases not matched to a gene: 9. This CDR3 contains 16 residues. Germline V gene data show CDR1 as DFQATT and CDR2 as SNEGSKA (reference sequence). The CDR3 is CSAFNKRGSSYNEQFF. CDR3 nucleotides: TGCAGTGCTTTTAATAAGCGGGGGAGCTCCTACAATGAGCAGTTCTTC.

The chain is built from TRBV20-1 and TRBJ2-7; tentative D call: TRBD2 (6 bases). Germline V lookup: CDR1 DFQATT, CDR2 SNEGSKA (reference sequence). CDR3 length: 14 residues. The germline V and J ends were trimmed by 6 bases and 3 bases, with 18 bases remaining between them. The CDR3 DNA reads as TGCAGTGCCAGCCCGGAGGGCCGATTCTACGAGCAGTACTTC. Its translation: CSASPEGRFYEQYF.

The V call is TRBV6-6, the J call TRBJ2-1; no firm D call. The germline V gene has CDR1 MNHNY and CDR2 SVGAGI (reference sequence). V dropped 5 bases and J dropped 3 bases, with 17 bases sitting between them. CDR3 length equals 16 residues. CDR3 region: CASSPSDAFLYNEQFF. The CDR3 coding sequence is TGTGCCAGCAGTCCTTCGGACGCCTTCCTCTACAATGAGCAGTTCTTC.

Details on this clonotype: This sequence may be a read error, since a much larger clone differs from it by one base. The CDR3 spells CACSLGQGAFGANVLTF. CDR3 sequence (DNA): TGTGCCTGCAGCTTGGGACAGGGGGCGTTTGGGGCCAACGTCCTGACTTTC. The chain combines TRBV3-1 with TRBJ2-6; the match to TRBD1 covers 12 bases. Per the germline V gene, CDR1 is LGHDT and CDR2 is YNNKEL (reference sequence). The CDR3 contains 17 residues.

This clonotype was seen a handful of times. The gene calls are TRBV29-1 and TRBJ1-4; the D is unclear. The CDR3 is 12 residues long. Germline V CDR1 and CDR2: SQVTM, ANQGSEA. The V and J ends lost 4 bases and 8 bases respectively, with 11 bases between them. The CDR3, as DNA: TGCAGCGTTGGTGGAAAGGAGGAAAAACTGTTTTTT. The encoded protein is CSVGGKEEKLFF. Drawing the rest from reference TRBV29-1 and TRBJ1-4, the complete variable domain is SAVISQKPSRDICQRGTSLTIQCQVDSQVTMMFWYRQQPGQSLTLIATANQGSEATYESGFVIDKFPISRPNLTFSTLTVSNMSPEDSSIYLCSVGGKEEKLFFGSGTQLSVL.

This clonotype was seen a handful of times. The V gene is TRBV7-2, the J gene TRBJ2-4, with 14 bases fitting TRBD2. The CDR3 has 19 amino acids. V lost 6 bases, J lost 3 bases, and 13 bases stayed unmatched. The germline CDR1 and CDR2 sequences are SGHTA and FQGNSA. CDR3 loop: CASRMPPGLAGVVKNIQYF. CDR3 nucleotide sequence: TGTGCCAGCAGGATGCCACCGGGACTAGCGGGAGTTGTCAAAAACATTCAGTACTTC.

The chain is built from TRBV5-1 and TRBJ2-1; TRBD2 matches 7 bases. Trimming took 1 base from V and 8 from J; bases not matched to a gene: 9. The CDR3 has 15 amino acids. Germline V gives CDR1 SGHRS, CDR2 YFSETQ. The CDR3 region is CASSLMASGTYEQFF. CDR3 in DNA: TGCGCCAGCAGCTTGATGGCTAGCGGTACGTATGAGCAGTTCTTC.

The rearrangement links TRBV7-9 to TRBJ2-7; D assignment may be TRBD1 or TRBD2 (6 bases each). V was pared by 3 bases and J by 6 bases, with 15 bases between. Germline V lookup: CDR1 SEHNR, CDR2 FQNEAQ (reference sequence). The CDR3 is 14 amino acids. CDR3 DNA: TGTGCCAGCAGCTTTATCGGGGGCCCCCTCGAGCAGTACTTC. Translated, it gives CASSFIGGPLEQYF. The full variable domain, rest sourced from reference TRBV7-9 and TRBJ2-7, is DTGVSQNPRHKITKRGQNVTFRCDPISEHNRLYWYRQTLGQGPEFLTYFQNEAQLEKSRLLSDRFSAERPKGSFSTLEIQRTEQGDSAMYLCASSFIGGPLEQYFGPGTRLTVT.

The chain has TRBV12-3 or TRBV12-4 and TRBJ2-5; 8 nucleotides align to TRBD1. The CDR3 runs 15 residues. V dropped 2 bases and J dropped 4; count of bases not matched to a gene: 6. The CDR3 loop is CASSLRGQALETQYF. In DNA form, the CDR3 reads TGTGCCAGCAGTTTAAGGGGACAGGCTTTAGAGACCCAGTACTTC.

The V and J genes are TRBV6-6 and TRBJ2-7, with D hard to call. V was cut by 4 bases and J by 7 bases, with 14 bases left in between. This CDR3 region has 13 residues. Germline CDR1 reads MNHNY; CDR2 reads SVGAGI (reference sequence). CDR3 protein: CASSFNGPEEQYF. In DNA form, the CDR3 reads TGTGCCAGCAGTTTCAACGGACCGGAGGAGCAGTACTTC.

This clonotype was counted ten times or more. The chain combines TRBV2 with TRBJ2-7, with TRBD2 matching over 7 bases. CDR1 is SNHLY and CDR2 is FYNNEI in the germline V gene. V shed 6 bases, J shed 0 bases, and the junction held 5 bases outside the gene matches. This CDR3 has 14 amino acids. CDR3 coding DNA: TGTGCCAGCAGGCGGGACTACAGCTCCTACGAGCAGTACTTC. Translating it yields CASRRDYSSYEQYF.

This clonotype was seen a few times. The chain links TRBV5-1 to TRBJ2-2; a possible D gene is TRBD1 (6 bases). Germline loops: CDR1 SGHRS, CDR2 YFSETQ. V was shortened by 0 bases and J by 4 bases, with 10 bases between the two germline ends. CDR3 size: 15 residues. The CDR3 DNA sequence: TGCGCCAGCAGCTTGGGGCAGGGGAGCACCGGGGAGCTGTTTTTT. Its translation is CASSLGQGSTGELFF. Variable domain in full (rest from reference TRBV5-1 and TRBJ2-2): KAGVTQTPRYLIKTRGQQVTLSCSPISGHRSVSWYQQTPGQGLQFLFEYFSETQRNKGNFPGRFSGRQFSNSRSEMNVSTLELGDSALYLCASSLGQGSTGELFFGEGSRLTVL.

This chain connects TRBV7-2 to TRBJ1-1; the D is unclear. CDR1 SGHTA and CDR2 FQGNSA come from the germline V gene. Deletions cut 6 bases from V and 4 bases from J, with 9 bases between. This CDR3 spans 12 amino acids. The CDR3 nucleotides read TGTGCCAGCAGAATTAGGGTCACTGAAGCTTTCTTT. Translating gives CASRIRVTEAFF.

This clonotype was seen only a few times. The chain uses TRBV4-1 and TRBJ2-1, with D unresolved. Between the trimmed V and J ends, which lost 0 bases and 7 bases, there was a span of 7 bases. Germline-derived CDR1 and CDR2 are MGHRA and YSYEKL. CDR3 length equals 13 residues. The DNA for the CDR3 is TGCGCCAGCAGCCAAGATATGGGAAATGAGCAGTTCTTC. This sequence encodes CASSQDMGNEQFF.

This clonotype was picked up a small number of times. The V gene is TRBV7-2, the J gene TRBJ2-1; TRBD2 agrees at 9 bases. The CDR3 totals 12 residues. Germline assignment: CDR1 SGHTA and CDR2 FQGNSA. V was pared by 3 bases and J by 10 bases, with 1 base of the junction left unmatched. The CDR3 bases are TGTGCCAGCAGCTTCCTAGCGGGAGAGCAGTTCTTC. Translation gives CASSFLAGEQFF.

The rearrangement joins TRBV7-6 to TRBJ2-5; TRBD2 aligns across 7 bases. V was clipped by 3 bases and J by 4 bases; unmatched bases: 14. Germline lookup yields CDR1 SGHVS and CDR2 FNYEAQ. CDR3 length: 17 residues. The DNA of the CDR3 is TGTGCCAGCAGCTTGCCTGGGGGGGGAATCATAGTAGAGACCCAGTACTTC. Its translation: CASSLPGGGIIVETQYF.

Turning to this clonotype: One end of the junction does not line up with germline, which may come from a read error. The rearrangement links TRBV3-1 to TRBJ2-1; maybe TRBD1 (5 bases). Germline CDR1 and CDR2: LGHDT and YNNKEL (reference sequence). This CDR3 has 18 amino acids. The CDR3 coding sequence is TGTGTCAGCAGCCAAGATGAAACAGGACCTACCCTTTACAATGAGCAGTTCTTC. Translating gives CVSSQDETGPTLYNEQFF.

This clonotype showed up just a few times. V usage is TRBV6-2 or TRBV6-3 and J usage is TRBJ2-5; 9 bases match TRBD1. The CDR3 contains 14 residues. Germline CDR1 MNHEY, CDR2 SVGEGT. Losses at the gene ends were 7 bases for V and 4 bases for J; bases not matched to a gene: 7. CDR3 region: CASTEGQGRETQYF. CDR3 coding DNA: TGTGCCAGCACCGAGGGACAGGGACGAGAGACCCAGTACTTC.